Following are 22 T cell receptor beta chains from one sample sequenced in a study of blood T cell repertoires in COVID-19. Only in-frame clones appear in the TCRdb table, and some are missing; sequencing was by immunoSEQ multiplex PCR. The sample has about 210,000 clones; around 80% are singletons. The sequenced sample consisted of peripheral blood. Receptors were obtained from a man in his fifties or sixties with active or convalescent COVID-19.

The V and J genes are TRBV15 and TRBJ2-2; D unclear. With 0 bases removed from V and 3 bases from J, the gap between germline ends came to 14 bases. Germline CDR1 is LNHNV and CDR2 is YYDKDF (reference sequence). This CDR3 is 17 amino acids long. Here the CDR3 DNA reads TGTGCCACCAGCAGAGATTACTCCCCTGATTACACCGGGGAGCTGTTTTTT. This sequence encodes CATSRDYSPDYTGELFF.

The CDR3 loop is CASSSSTGSNTEAFF. For the CDR3, the DNA is TGTGCCAGCAGCAGTTCGACAGGGTCGAACACTGAAGCTTTCTTT. V gene TRBV2 combines with J gene TRBJ1-1, with TRBD1 matching 7 bases. CDR3 length: 15 residues. With V trimmed by 6 bases and J by 1 base, 8 bases remained unmatched. Germline V gives CDR1 SNHLY, CDR2 FYNNEI.

In this sample, this clone turned up once. This chain uses TRBV10-1 with TRBJ2-2, with TRBD2 as a possible D gene (7 bases). Per the germline V gene, CDR1 is WNHNN and CDR2 is SYGVQD (reference sequence). The CDR3 runs to 15 residues. Trimming cost V 6 bases and J 2 bases, with 13 bases left between them. The CDR3 region is CASSFGGLNTGELFF. For the CDR3, the DNA is TGCGCCAGCAGCTTCGGGGGGCTAAACACCGGGGAGCTGTTTTTT.

V gene TRBV12-2 combines with J gene TRBJ2-1; the D call of TRBD1 is as the table states it, not checked on the DNA. TRBV12-2 is flagged as a pseudogene. The CDR3 runs to 18 residues. CDR3 amino acids: CASRSTRGGTGNNNEQFF. The CDR3, as DNA: TGTGCAAGTCGCTCAACCCGGGGGGGGACAGGGAATAACAATGAGCAGTTCTTC.

V is TRBV10-2 and J is TRBJ2-3, with 7 bases identical to TRBD2. There are 18 residues in the CDR3. Germline V gene lookup returns CDR1 WSHSY and CDR2 SAAADI. Trimming at V came to 4 bases and at J to 0 bases, leaving 13 bases not matched to a gene. CDR3 bases: TGCGCCAGCAGTGCTTTCCGTTTAGCGGGCCTCAGCACAGATACGCAGTATTTT. Protein: CASSAFRLAGLSTDTQYF.

The chain combines TRBV6-5 with TRBJ1-2, with 8 nucleotides matching TRBD1. Germline CDR1 is MNHEY and CDR2 is SVGAGI. Trimming at V came to 6 bases and at J to 8 bases, leaving 8 bases not matched to a gene. The CDR3 has 13 residues. The CDR3, as DNA: TGTGCCAGCAGCCCACAGGGGGTGGAAGGCTACACCTTC. Translation gives CASSPQGVEGYTF.

This chain connects TRBV6-6 to TRBJ2-1; the match to TRBD1 covers 7 bases. The CDR3 loop spans 14 amino acids. CDR1 and CDR2 (germline): MNHNY, SVGAGI (reference sequence). Trimming took 5 bases from V and 3 from J; bases not matched to a gene: 4. DNA of the CDR3: TGTGCCAGCAGTCCGGGACAGAACTACAATGAGCAGTTCTTC. Its protein is CASSPGQNYNEQFF.

This clone was picked up one time. The chain carries TRBV20-1 and TRBJ1-1; 12 bases are shared with TRBD1. V dropped 3 bases and J dropped 1; count of bases not matched to a gene: 12. Germline V CDR1 and CDR2: DFQATT, SNEGSKA (reference sequence). The CDR3 covers 18 residues. The CDR3 DNA follows: TGCAGTGCTAGTCCTCCCCCGGGACAGGGGGCTCGGAACACTGAAGCTTTCTTT. Its translation: CSASPPPGQGARNTEAFF.

The J gene is TRBJ2-7, the V gene TRBV18; TRBD1 agrees at 9 bases. The CDR3 runs 15 residues. With V trimmed by 4 bases and J by 5 bases, 9 bases remained unmatched. CDR1 and CDR2 (germline): KGHSH, LQKENI. CDR3 DNA: TGTGCCAGCTCACTCCTTCCGGGACAGGGCGACGAGCAGTACTTC. It yields the protein CASSLLPGQGDEQYF.

This clone was counted a single time. The chain links TRBV20-1 to TRBJ2-5; 12 nucleotides line up with TRBD2. Germline-derived CDR1 and CDR2 are DFQATT and SNEGSKA (reference sequence). V shed 3 bases and J 2 bases; nucleotides not matched to a gene: 7. This CDR3 spans 16 amino acids. The CDR3 spells CSASSGLAGSQETQYF. In nucleotides, the CDR3 is TGCAGTGCTAGTTCGGGACTAGCGGGTTCACAAGAGACCCAGTACTTC.

The gene calls are TRBV18 and TRBJ1-4; perhaps TRBD1 as D (6 bases). This CDR3 has 16 residues. Germline-derived CDR1 and CDR2 are KGHSH and LQKENI. V was trimmed by 0 bases and J by 8 bases, leaving 16 bases between them. CDR3 DNA sequence: TGTGCCAGCTCACCACCCATCCAAGGCCAGGGGGAAAAACTGTTTTTT. It is translated as CASSPPIQGQGEKLFF.

The chain is built from TRBV6-5 and TRBJ1-2; perhaps TRBD1 as D (6 bases). Germline V gene lookup returns CDR1 MNHEY and CDR2 SVGAGI. CDR3 size: 13 residues. Trimming removed 5 bases at V and 8 bases at J, with 15 bases between. The CDR3 reads CASSTGGAAGYTF. The CDR3 nucleotides are TGTGCCAGCAGTACGGGGGGCGCAGCCGGCTACACCTTC.

This clone was seen a single time. This chain joins TRBV5-1 and TRBJ2-7; D is unclear. Per the germline V gene, CDR1 is SGHRS and CDR2 is YFSETQ. The germline V and J ends were trimmed by 0 bases and 4 bases, with 11 bases remaining between them. The CDR3 has 14 amino acids. The CDR3 DNA reads TGCGCCAGCAGCTTGGTAGGTGACGGGTACGAGCAGTACTTC. Its protein is CASSLVGDGYEQYF.

The J gene is TRBJ1-3, the V gene TRBV5-1; D not certain. V gave up 4 bases and J gave up 3 bases, with 17 bases separating them. Germline loops: CDR1 SGHRS, CDR2 YFSETQ. The length of the CDR3 is 16 residues. The CDR3: CASSVTQLSGGNTIYF. DNA for the CDR3: TGCGCCAGCAGCGTTACACAGCTGTCCGGTGGAAACACCATATATTTT. The full variable domain, rest sourced from reference TRBV5-1 and TRBJ1-3, is KAGVTQTPRYLIKTRGQQVTLSCSPISGHRSVSWYQQTPGQGLQFLFEYFSETQRNKGNFPGRFSGRQFSNSRSEMNVSTLELGDSALYLCASSVTQLSGGNTIYFGEGSWLTVV.

The V gene is TRBV9, the J gene TRBJ2-1; 7 nucleotides line up with TRBD2. V lost 2 bases and J lost 5; bases outside the gene matches: 13. The germline gives CDR1 SGDLS, CDR2 YYNGEE. The CDR3 contains 17 residues. This chain's CDR3 is CASSVFQGGGIDNEQFF. CDR3 nucleotides: TGTGCCAGCAGCGTTTTTCAAGGCGGGGGAATCGACAATGAGCAGTTCTTC.

The chain employs TRBV28 and TRBJ2-2; possibly TRBD1 for D (5 bases). Germline V gene data show CDR1 as MDHEN and CDR2 as SYDVKM. CDR3 size: 14 residues. V was clipped by 7 bases and J by 0 bases, with 9 bases between them. This CDR3 is CASTTTANTGELFF. In DNA form, the CDR3 reads TGTGCCAGCACCACGACAGCGAACACCGGGGAGCTGTTTTTT.

The J gene is TRBJ1-4, the V gene TRBV30; D is ambiguous. The germline gives CDR1 GTSNPN, CDR2 SVGIG (reference sequence). There are 13 residues in the CDR3. V was trimmed by 4 bases and J by 10 bases, leaving 16 bases between them. In nucleotides, the CDR3 is TGTGCCTGGAATCCAGACTCGGCGGGAAAACTGTTTTTT. This gives the protein CAWNPDSAGKLFF.

This clone was observed a handful of times. The V gene is TRBV2, the J gene TRBJ1-6, with D tentatively TRBD1 (6 bases). V was shortened by 5 bases and J by 9 bases, with 14 bases between the two germline ends. The CDR3 sequence is 14 residues long. Germline V lookup: CDR1 SNHLY, CDR2 FYNNEI. The CDR3, as DNA: TGTGCCAGCAGTCCACTTAGGGGGGGTTCACCCCTCCACTTT. This translates into CASSPLRGGSPLHF.

The V and J genes are TRBV25-1 and TRBJ2-2, with TRBD1 identical over 8 bases. The J segment lost 4 bases and the V segment lost 3 bases, leaving 4 bases of the junction unmatched. Germline CDR1 reads MGHDK; CDR2 reads SYGVNS. The CDR3 runs to 15 residues. The CDR3 bases are TGTGCCAGCAGTGAGGGGGACAGGATCACCGGGGAGCTGTTTTTT. Its protein product is CASSEGDRITGELFF.

This clone showed up just once. The chain has TRBV24-1 and TRBJ2-1; 7 bases are shared with TRBD1. The V gene's germline CDR1 is KGHDR and CDR2 SFDVKD. The V and J ends lost 3 bases and 4 bases, in that order; junction bases with no gene match: 5. The CDR3 covers 15 residues. The CDR3 region is CATSDPKGAYNEQFF. Written as DNA, the CDR3 is TGTGCCACCAGTGATCCCAAGGGGGCGTACAATGAGCAGTTCTTC.

The V gene is TRBV27, the J gene TRBJ1-4, with unresolved D. The CDR3 spans 13 residues. Germline V gene lookup returns CDR1 MNHEY and CDR2 SMNVEV (reference sequence). V was cut by 4 bases and J by 6 bases, with 9 bases left in between. This CDR3 reads CASSSAEDEKLFF. The CDR3 nucleotides are TGTGCCAGCAGTTCAGCGGAAGATGAAAAACTGTTTTTT.

The chain joins TRBV19 to TRBJ1-2; D is perhaps TRBD1 (6 bases). The germline gives CDR1 LNHDA, CDR2 SQIVND (reference sequence). The CDR3 spans 14 residues. Trimming pared 5 bases from V and 7 bases from J, leaving 17 bases between. In DNA, the CDR3 is TGTGCCAGTAGTGACGGACAAGGGGGAGCTGGCTACACCTTC. Encoded protein: CASSDGQGGAGYTF.